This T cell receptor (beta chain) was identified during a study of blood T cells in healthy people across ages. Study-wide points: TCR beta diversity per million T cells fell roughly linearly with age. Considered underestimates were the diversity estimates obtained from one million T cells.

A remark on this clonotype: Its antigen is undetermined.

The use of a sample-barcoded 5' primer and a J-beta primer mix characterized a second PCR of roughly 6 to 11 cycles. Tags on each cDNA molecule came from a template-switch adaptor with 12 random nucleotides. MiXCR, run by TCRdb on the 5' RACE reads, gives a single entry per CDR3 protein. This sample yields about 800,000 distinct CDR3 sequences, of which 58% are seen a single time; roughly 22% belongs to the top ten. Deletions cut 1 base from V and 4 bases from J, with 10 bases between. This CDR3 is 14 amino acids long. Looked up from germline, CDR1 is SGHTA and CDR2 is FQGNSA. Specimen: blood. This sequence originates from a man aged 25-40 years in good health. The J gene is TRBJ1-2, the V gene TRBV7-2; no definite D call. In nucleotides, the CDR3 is TGTGCCAGCAGCTTAGGGTCTAACCTCTATGGCTACACCTTC. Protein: CASSLGSNLYGYTF.